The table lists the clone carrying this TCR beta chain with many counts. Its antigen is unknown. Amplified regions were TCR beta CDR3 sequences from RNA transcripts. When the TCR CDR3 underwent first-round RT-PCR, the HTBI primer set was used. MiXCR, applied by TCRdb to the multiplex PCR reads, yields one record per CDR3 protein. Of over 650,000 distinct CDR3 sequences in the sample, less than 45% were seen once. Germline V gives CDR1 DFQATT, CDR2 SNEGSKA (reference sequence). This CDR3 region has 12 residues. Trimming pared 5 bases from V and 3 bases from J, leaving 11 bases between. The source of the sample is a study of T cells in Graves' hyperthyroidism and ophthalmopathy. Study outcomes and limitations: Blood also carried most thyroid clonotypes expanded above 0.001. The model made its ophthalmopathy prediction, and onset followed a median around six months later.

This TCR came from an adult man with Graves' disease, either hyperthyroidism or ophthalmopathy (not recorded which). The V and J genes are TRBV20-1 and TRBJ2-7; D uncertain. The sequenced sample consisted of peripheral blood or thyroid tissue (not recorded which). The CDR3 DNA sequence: TGCAGTGCTGAAGACGAAGGCTACGAGCAGTACTTC. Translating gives CSAEDEGYEQYF.